This entry features one T cell receptor beta chain sequence. Its matching antigen is unknown. Germline loops: CDR1 SGHDN, CDR2 FVKESK. V lost 1 base to trimming and J lost 4 bases, with 10 bases between them. The CDR3 extends over 14 amino acids. The sample originates from a study of vaccination and CD4 T cells after COVID-19. Study context: Convalescent cases consisted of six males and four females, of whom two were Hispanic. The stimulus for the cells was overlapping spike peptides derived from SARS-CoV-2, HCoV-NL63, HCoV-OC43 and HCoV-229E.

This sample's treatment: roughly 10-day PBMC culture with coronavirus spike peptide pools or control peptides (ViraFEST assay). Sequenced with the Oncomine TCR Beta short-read assay was DNA taken from cultured CD4+ T cells. TCRdb ran MiXCR on the PCR reads and lists one entry per CDR3 protein. The sample consists of approximately 14,000 distinct CDR3 sequences, 53% of them appearing once. The J gene is TRBJ2-5, the V gene TRBV14; D unclear. The specimen was CD4+ T cells from blood, cultured in vitro. The sequence came from a human donor who had recovered from COVID-19. The CDR3 nucleotides are TGTGCCAGCAGCCAAGGGGCTAGGTCAGAGACCCAGTACTTC. It translates to CASSQGARSETQYF.